This T cell receptor (beta chain) was obtained from a study of T cell repertoires in cytomegalovirus infection. Each CDR3 protein gets one entry after TCRdb re-called the reads with MiXCR. The sample consists of about 46,000 distinct CDR3 sequences, roughly 20% of them appearing once. This clonotype was observed a few times. As yet, its antigen is unknown. The V and J ends lost 0 bases and 2 bases respectively, with 20 bases between them. Germline assignment: CDR1 SGHNT and CDR2 YENEEA. CDR3 length: 18 residues. The clonotype comes from a human donor in good health (CMV status not recorded). Some clones in this sample may be carry-over from other donors' samples. This rearrangement joins TRBV11-3 to TRBJ2-7; D ambiguous. The specimen sequenced was PBMCs, sequenced either directly or after in vitro stimulation (not recorded which). The CDR3 region is CASSLEVRETAPPYEQYF. CDR3 sequence (DNA): TGTGCCAGCAGCTTAGAGGTCCGTGAGACGGCACCACCCTACGAGCAGTACTTC.